The present T cell receptor beta chain was sequenced within a study of CD8+ T cells in alopecia areata. Study-level information: Tofacitinib was taken orally by treated patients, and the dose was 5 to 10 mg twice daily. The tofacitinib course ran for 6 to 18 months and was followed by 6 months off drug.

Following RNA extraction, reverse transcription yielded cDNA that acted as the sequencing template. Profiling relied on immunoSEQ multiplex PCR, and the TCRdb table lists in-frame clones only, not all of them. The sample lists 130,000 to 150,000 clones, about 47% occurring once. Note on this clone: As yet, its antigen is unknown.

General study findings and limits: In lesional scalp, particularly from alopecia totalis/universalis, clonality was higher than in normal scalp. Among the cells sequenced in scalp samples are also the resident alphabeta T cells of normal skin.

Trimming stripped 1 base from V and 5 bases from J, with 8 bases between. CDR1 and CDR2 (germline): SQVTM, ANQGSEA. The CDR3 length is 12 residues. This clonotype originated in a human donor with alopecia areata. Source: CD4+ T cells sorted from blood, taken at week 0. J is TRBJ1-2 and V is TRBV29-1; D is unclear. CDR3 in amino acids: CSVEGGRYGYTF. The DNA for the CDR3 is TGCAGCGTTGAAGGGGGTCGTTATGGCTACACCTTC.